This T cell receptor beta chain is drawn from a study of identical twins. Whole-study results and caveats: Models predicted too little out-of-frame TCR alpha sharing in monozygotic twins. A partial confounding effect on zero-insertion analyses could come from invariant MAIT and iNKT cells. Twins showed weaker excess sharing in their beta out-of-frame sequences.

TCRdb used MiXCR to reprocess the 5' RACE reads, holding one entry per CDR3 protein. The table has about 210,000 distinct CDR3 sequences, about a tenth seen once. Germline values: CDR1 SGHDT, CDR2 YYEEEE. The CDR3 extends over 15 amino acids. V shed 4 bases and J shed 9 bases, with 17 bases lying between them. This clonotype occurred many times. Its cognate antigen is unknown. V and J are TRBV5-6 and TRBJ1-6; the D gene is possibly TRBD1 (5 bases). The material sequenced was memory (CD45RO+) T cells sorted from blood. The receptor was derived from a woman aged 18 to 35 in good health. CDR3 protein: CASSDRSPGGSPLHF. CDR3 bases: TGTGCCAGCAGCGATAGGTCGCCCGGGGGTTCACCCCTCCACTTT.